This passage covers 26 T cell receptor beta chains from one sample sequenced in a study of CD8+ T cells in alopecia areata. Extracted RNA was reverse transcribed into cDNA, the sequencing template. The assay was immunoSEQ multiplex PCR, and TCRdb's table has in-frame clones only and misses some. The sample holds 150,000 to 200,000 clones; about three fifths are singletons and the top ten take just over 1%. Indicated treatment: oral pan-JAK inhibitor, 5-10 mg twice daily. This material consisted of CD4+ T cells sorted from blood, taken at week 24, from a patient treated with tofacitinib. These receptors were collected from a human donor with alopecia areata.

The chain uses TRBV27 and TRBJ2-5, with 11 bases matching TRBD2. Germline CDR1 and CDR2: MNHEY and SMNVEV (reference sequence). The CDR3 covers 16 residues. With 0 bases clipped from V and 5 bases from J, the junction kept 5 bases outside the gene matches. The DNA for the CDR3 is TGTGCCAGCAGTTTATCGGGTAGCGGGGGGGCGGAGACCCAGTACTTC. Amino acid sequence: CASSLSGSGGAETQYF.

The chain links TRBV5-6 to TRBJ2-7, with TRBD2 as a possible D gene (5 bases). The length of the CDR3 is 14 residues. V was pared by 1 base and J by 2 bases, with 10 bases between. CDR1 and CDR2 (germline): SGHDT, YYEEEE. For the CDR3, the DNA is TGTGCCAGCAGCTTGTGGACTTTCCCCTACGAGCAGTACTTC. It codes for CASSLWTFPYEQYF.

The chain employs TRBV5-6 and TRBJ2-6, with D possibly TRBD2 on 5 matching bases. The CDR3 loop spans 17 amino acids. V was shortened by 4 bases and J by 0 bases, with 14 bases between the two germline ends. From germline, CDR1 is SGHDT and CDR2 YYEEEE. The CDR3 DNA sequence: TGTGCCAGCAGCACCGGGATCCTAAGCTCTGGGGCCAACGTCCTGACTTTC. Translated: CASSTGILSSGANVLTF.

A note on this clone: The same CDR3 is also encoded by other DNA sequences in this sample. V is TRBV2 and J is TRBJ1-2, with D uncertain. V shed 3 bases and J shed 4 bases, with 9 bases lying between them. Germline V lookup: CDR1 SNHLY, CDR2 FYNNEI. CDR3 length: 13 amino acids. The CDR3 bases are TGTGCCAGCAGTGAGGGGTCGTCCTATGGCTACACCTTC. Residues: CASSEGSSYGYTF.

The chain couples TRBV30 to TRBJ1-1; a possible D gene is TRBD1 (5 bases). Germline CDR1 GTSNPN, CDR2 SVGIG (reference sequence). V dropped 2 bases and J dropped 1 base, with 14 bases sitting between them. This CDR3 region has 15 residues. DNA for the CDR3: TGTGCCTGGAGTCTTCAGGGCGGTGGGAACACTGAAGCTTTCTTT. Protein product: CAWSLQGGGNTEAFF.

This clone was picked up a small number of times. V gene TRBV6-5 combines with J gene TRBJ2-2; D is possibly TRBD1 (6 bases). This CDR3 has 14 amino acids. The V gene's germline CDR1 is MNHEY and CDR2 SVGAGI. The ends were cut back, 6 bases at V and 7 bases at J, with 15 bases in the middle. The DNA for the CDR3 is TGTGCCAGCAGACCAGAACAGGGAGTCGGGGAGCTGTTTTTT. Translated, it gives CASRPEQGVGELFF.

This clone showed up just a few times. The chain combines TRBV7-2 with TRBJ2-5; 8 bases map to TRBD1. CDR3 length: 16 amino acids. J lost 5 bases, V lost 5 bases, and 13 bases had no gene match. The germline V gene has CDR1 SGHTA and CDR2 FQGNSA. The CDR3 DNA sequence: TGTGCCAGCAGCGCAAGACCTCCTCAGGGGGCTGAGACCCAGTACTTC. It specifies CASSARPPQGAETQYF.

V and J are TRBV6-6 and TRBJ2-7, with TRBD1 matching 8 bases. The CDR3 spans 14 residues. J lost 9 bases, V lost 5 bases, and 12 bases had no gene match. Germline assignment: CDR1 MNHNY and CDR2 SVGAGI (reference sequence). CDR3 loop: CASSRDRNLGGQYF. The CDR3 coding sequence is TGTGCCAGCAGTAGGGACAGGAATCTAGGAGGGCAGTACTTC.

The CDR3 DNA reads TGTGCCAGCAGTTACAGTACCTCTGGGGCCAACGTCCTGACTTTC. Protein: CASSYSTSGANVLTF. The chain has TRBV6-6 and TRBJ2-6, with unresolved D. V shed 2 bases and J shed 0 bases, with 5 bases lying between them. CDR1 and CDR2 from the germline V gene are MNHNY and SVGAGI (reference sequence). This CDR3 is built from 15 residues.

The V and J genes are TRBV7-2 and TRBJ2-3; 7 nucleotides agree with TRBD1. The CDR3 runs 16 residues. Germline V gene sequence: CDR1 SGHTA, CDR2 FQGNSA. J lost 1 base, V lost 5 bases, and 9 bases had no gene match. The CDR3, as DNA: TGTGCCAGCAGCAAGGCTACAGGGGCGGGCACAGATACGCAGTATTTT. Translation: CASSKATGAGTDTQYF.

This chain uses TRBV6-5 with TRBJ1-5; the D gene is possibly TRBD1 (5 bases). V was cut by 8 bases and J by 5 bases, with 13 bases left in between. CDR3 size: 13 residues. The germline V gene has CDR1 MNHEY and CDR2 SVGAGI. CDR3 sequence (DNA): TGTGCCAGCTCTCTCAGGGAGGATCAGCCCCAGCATTTT. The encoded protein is CASSLREDQPQHF.

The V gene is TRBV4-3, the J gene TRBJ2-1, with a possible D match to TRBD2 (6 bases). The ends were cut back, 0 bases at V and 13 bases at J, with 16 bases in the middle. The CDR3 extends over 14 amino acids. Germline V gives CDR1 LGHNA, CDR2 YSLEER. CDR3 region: CASSQDGRGSDQFF. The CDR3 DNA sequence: TGCGCCAGCAGCCAAGATGGGCGGGGCTCGGATCAGTTCTTC.

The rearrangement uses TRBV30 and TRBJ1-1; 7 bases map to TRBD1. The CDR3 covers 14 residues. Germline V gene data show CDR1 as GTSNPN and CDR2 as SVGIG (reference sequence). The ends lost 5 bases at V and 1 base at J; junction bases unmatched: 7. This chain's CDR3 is CAWQSGTANTEAFF. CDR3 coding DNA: TGTGCCTGGCAGTCCGGGACAGCGAACACTGAAGCTTTCTTT.

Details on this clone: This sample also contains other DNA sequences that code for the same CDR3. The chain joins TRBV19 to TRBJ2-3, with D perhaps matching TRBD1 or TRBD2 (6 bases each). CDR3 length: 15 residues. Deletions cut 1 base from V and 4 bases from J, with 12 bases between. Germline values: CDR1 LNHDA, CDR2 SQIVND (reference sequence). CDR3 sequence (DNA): TGTGCCAGTAGTATAGCGGGGGCCGGGGCAGATACGCAGTATTTT. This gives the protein CASSIAGAGADTQYF. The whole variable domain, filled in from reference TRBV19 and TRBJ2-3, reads DGGITQSPKYLFRKEGQNVTLSCEQNLNHDAMYWYRQDPGQGLRLIYYSQIVNDFQKGDIAEGYSVSREKKESFPLTVTSAQKNPTAFYLCASSIAGAGADTQYFGPGTRLTVL.

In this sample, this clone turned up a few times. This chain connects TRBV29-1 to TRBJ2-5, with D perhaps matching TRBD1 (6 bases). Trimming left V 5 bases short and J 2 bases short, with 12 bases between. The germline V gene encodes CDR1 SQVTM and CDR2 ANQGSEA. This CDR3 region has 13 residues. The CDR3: CSVRRDTQETQYF. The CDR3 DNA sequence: TGCAGCGTTCGCAGGGACACACAAGAGACCCAGTACTTC. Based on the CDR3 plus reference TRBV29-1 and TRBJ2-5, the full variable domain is SAVISQKPSRDICQRGTSLTIQCQVDSQVTMMFWYRQQPGQSLTLIATANQGSEATYESGFVIDKFPISRPNLTFSTLTVSNMSPEDSSIYLCSVRRDTQETQYFGPGTRLLVL.

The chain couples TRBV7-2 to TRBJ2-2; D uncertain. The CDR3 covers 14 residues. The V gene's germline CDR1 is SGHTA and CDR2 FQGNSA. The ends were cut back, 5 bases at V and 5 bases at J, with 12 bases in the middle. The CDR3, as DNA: TGTGCCAGCAGCCAAAAGATATCTACCGGGGAGCTGTTTTTT. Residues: CASSQKISTGELFF. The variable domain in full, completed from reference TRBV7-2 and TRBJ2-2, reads GAGVSQSPSNKVTEKGKDVELRCDPISGHTALYWYRQSLGQGLEFLIYFQGNSAPDKSGLPSDRFSAERTGGSVSTLTIQRTQQEDSAVYLCASSQKISTGELFFGEGSRLTVL.

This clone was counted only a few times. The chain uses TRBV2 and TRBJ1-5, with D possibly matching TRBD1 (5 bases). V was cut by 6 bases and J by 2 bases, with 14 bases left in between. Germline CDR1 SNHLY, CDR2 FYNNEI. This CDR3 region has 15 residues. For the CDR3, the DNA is TGTGCCAGCAGACAGGACGCTGGAGGCAATCAGCCCCAGCATTTT. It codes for CASRQDAGGNQPQHF.

The CDR3 nucleotides are TGCAGCGTTGGGGGGGACAGGGTCCCAGATACGCAGTATTTT. Its translation is CSVGGDRVPDTQYF. J is TRBJ2-3 and V is TRBV29-1; 9 nucleotides agree with TRBD1. The V segment lost 4 bases and the J segment 4 bases; nucleotides outside the gene matches: 6. This CDR3 has 14 residues. Looked up from germline, CDR1 is SQVTM and CDR2 is ANQGSEA.

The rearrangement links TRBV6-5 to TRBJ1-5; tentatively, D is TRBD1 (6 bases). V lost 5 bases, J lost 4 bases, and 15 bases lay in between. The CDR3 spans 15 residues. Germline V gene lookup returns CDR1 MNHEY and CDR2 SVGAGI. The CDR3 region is CASSTPGHANQPQHF. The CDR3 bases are TGTGCCAGCAGTACTCCGGGACACGCGAATCAGCCCCAGCATTTT.

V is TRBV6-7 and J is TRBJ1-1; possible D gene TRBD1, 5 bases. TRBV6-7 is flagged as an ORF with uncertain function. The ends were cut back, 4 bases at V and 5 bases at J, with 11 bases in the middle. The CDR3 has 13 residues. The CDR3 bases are TGTGCCAGCAGTTCACAGGTAGAAACTGAAGCTTTCTTT. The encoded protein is CASSSQVETEAFF.

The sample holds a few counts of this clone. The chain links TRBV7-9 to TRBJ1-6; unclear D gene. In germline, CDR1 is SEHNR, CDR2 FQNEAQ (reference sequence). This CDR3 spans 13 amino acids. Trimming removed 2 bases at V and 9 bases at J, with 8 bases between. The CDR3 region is CASSLLGSSPLHF. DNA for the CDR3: TGTGCCAGCAGCTTACTGGGCTCTTCACCCCTCCACTTT.

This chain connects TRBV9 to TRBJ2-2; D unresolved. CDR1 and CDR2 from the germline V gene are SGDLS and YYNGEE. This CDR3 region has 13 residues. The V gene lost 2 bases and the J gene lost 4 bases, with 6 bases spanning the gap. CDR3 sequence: CASSVRSTGELFF. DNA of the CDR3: TGTGCCAGCAGCGTGCGGAGCACCGGGGAGCTGTTTTTT.

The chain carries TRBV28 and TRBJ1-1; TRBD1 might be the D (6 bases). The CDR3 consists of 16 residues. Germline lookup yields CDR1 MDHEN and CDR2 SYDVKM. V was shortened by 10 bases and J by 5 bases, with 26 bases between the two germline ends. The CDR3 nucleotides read TGTGCCATCAAACGGGGGGCGTCCGTACGTGGGACTGAAGCTTTCTTT. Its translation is CAIKRGASVRGTEAFF.

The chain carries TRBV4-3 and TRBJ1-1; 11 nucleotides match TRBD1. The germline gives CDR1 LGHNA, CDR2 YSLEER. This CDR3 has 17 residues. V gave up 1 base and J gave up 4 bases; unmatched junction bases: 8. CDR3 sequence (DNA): TGCGCCAGCAGCCAAGGGCCGGGACAGGGGGGAAGCACTGAAGCTTTCTTT. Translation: CASSQGPGQGGSTEAFF.

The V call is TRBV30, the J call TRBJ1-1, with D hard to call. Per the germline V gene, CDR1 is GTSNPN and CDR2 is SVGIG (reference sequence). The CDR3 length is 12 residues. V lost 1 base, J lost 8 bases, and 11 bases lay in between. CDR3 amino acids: CAWSDRHSEAFF. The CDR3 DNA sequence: TGTGCCTGGAGTGATCGGCACTCCGAAGCTTTCTTT. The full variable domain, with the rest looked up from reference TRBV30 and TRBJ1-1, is SQTIHQWPATLVQPVGSPLSLECTVEGTSNPNLYWYRQAAGRGLQLLFYSVGIGQISSEVPQNLSASRPQDRQFILSSKKLLLSDSGFYLCAWSDRHSEAFFGQGTRLTVV.

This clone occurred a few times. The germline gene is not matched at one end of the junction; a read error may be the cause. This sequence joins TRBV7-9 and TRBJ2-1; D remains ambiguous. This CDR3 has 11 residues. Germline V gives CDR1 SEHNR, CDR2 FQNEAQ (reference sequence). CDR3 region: CASSSHNEQFF. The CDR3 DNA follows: TGTGCCAGCAGCTCCCACAATGAGCAGTTCTTC.